This TCR beta chain was captured by sequencing in a study of PD-1 blockade in mismatch repair-deficient tumors. Study in general: Patients had approximately 13 mismatch repair-deficient cancer types and were previously treated and progressing.

Sequenced by immunoSEQ multiplex PCR; TCRdb stores in-frame clones only, minus some. The table has around 110,000 clones, more than 60% seen once. Mismatch repair deficiency was confirmed in all patients, by PCR or immunohistochemistry. Three pembrolizumab responders had their TCRs sequenced. The study's findings and limits: After pembrolizumab, tumor-resident clones rose rapidly, then generally contracted before radiologic responses.

Notes on this clone: Its target is not known.

Source: peripheral blood, taken about 60 weeks after starting pembrolizumab. The clonotype was recovered from an adult with mismatch repair-deficient cancer.

The CDR3 nucleotides read TGTGCCTGGAGGAGAGCCGGGAGGGAGACCCAGTACTTC. The encoded protein is CAWRRAGRETQYF. V gene TRBV30 combines with J gene TRBJ2-5; 7 bases agree with TRBD2. The V and J ends lost 3 bases and 5 bases, in that order; junction bases with no gene match: 6. CDR3 length: 13 residues. Germline V lookup: CDR1 GTSNPN, CDR2 SVGIG (reference sequence). Full variable domain (missing parts from reference TRBV30 and TRBJ2-5): SQTIHQWPATLVQPVGSPLSLECTVEGTSNPNLYWYRQAAGRGLQLLFYSVGIGQISSEVPQNLSASRPQDRQFILSSKKLLLSDSGFYLCAWRRAGRETQYFGPGTRLLVL.